The present entry profiles one T cell receptor beta chain with its context. The sample belongs to a study of blood T cell repertoires in COVID-19. Across the whole study: The study drew acute and convalescent COVID-19 samples from the United States, Italy and Spain. Sources were T cells, B-cell-depleted T cells, or PBMCs; the material itself was cDNA or gDNA.

In the authors' workflow: Using reference gene primer amplification, nucleated cell counts were estimated. Produced via immunoSEQ multiplex PCR; TCRdb's table is partial and in-frame only. D and trimming were read from the DNA, whereas the V and J calls and clone size are those reported in that table. The data show some 200,000 clones, 88% seen once. Trimming stripped 5 bases from V and 4 bases from J, with 18 bases between. Germline CDR1 reads SGHTA; CDR2 reads FQGNSA. The CDR3 consists of 15 residues. The chain uses TRBV7-2 and TRBJ2-7; D perhaps matches TRBD1 (6 bases). Material: peripheral blood. The receptor's source is a man younger than 35 with active or convalescent COVID-19. The CDR3 is CASSGGYGTLYEQYF. CDR3 nucleotides: TGTGCCAGCAGCGGGGGTTACGGGACACTTTACGAGCAGTACTTC.